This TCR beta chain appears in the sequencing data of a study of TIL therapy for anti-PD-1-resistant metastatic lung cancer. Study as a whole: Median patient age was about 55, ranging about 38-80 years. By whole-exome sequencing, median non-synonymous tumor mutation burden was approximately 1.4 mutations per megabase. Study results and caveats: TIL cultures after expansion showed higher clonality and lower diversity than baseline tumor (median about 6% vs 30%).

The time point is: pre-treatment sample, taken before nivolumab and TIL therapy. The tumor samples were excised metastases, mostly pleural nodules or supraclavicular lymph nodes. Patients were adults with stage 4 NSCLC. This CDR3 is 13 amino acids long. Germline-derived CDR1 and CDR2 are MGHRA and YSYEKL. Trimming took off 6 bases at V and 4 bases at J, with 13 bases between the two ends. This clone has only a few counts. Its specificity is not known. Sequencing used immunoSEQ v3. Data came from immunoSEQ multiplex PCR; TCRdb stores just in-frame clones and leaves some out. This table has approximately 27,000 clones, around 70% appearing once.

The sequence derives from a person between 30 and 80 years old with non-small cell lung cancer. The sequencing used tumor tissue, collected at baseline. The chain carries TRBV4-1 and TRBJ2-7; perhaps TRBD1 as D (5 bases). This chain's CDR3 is CASRQHDRYEQYF. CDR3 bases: TGCGCCAGCAGACAACACGACAGATACGAGCAGTACTTC.